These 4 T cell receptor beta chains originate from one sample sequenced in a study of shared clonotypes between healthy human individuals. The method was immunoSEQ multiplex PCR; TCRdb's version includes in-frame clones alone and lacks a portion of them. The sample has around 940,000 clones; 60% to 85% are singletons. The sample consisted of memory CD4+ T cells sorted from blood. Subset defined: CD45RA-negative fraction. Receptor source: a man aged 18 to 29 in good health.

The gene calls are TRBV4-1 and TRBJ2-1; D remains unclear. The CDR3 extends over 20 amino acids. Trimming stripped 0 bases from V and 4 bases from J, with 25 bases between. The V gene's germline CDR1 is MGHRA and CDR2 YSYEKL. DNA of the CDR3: TGCGCCAGCAGCCAAGACGGCTACCCGGCTGGTTTTTCTTTTTACAATGAGCAGTTCTTC. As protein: CASSQDGYPAGFSFYNEQFF.

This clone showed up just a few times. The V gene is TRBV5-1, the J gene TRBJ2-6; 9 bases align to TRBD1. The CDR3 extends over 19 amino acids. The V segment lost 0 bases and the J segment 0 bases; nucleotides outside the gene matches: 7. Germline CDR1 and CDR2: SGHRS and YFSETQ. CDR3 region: CASSLAAGQGGSGANVLTF. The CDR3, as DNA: TGCGCCAGCAGCTTGGCTGCGGGACAGGGTGGCTCTGGGGCCAACGTCCTGACTTTC.

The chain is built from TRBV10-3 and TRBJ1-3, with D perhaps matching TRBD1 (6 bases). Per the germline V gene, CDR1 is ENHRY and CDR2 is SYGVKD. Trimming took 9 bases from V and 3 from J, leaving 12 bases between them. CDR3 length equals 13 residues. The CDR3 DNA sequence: TGTGCCATTACACAGGGAGTTGGAAACACCATATATTTT. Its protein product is CAITQGVGNTIYF.

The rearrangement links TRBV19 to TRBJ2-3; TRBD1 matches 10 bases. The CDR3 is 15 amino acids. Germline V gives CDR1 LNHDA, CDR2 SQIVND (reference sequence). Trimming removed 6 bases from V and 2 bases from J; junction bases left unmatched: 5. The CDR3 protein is CASSLGQGNTDTQYF. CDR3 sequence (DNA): TGTGCCAGTAGCCTGGGACAGGGGAACACAGATACGCAGTATTTT.